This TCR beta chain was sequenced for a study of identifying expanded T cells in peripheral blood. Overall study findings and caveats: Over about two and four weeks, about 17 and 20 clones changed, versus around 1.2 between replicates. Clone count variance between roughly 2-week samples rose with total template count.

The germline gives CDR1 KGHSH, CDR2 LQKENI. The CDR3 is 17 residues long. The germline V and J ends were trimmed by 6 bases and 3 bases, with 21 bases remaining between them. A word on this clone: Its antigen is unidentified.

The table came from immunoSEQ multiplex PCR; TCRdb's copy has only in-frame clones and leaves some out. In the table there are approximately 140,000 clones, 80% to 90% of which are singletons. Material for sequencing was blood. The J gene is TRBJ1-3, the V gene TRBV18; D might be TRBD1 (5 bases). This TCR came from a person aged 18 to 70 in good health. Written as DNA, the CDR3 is TGTGCCAGCTCCGGTCAAGAAGGGGCGCCCGGTGGAAACACCATATATTTT. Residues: CASSGQEGAPGGNTIYF.